The 20 T cell receptor beta chains reported below all come from one sample, sequenced in a study of blood T cell repertoires in COVID-19. Clones were sequenced by immunoSEQ multiplex PCR, and TCRdb holds only the in-frame ones, with some missing. Counted here are roughly 52,000 clones, 82% occurring once; the ten biggest clones make up more than 9%. Sequenced input: peripheral blood. The receptors here all came from a man at least 80 years old with COVID-19, enrolled during active disease.

This clone came up a few times. The chain couples TRBV21-1 to TRBJ1-2; TRBD1 is the table's D call and was not checked against the DNA. TRBV21-1 is a pseudogene. CDR3 length: 17 amino acids. The CDR3 loop reads CASSKEDLGQDHYGYTF. CDR3 DNA: TGTGCCAGCAGCAAAGAAGATCTTGGACAGGACCACTATGGCTACACCTTC.

This clone occurred a few times. The chain uses TRBV6-6 and TRBJ2-3; 9 bases match TRBD1. The V gene's germline CDR1 is MNHNY and CDR2 SVGAGI (reference sequence). J was trimmed by 2 bases and V by 5 bases; bases with no gene match: 11. This CDR3 contains 17 residues. The CDR3 nucleotides are TGTGCCAGCAGTCCTCATGGGACAGGGCCGACCACAGATACGCAGTATTTT. It yields the protein CASSPHGTGPTTDTQYF.

About this clone: The limits of the CDR3 on the DNA are not certain, so only TCRdb's listed CDR3 is given. The chain carries TRBV21-1 and TRBJ1-3; the D call TRBD1 from the table was never checked on the DNA. TRBV21-1 represents a pseudogene. The length of the CDR3 is 14 amino acids, counting both ends. This CDR3 reads CASRSWGPGNTIYF.

The chain employs TRBV7-6 and TRBJ2-7; 10 bases map to TRBD2. Germline-derived CDR1 and CDR2 are SGHVS and FNYEAQ. This CDR3 contains 15 residues. Trimming removed 4 bases from V and 2 bases from J; junction bases left unmatched: 5. The CDR3 region is CASSSGLARTYEQYF. The CDR3 DNA sequence: TGTGCCAGCAGCTCGGGACTAGCGCGAACCTACGAGCAGTACTTC.

This chain connects TRBV12-5 to TRBJ1-2; D gene unclear. The CDR3 is 13 amino acids. The germline gives CDR1 LGHNT, CDR2 FRNRAP. V was trimmed by 6 bases and J by 1 base, leaving 9 bases between them. The CDR3 reads CASGNSGNYGYTF. CDR3 bases: TGTGCTAGTGGGAACAGTGGTAACTATGGCTACACCTTC.

The chain joins TRBV4-1 to TRBJ1-2; D is ambiguous. Germline assignment: CDR1 MGHRA and CDR2 YSYEKL. The V end lost 4 bases, the J end lost 0 bases, and 12 bases lay between the germline ends. This CDR3 has 15 residues. The CDR3 nucleotides read TGCGCCAGCAGCCTAAGTGGAGGCGCTAACTATGGCTACACCTTC. It translates to CASSLSGGANYGYTF.

The J gene is TRBJ1-4, the V gene TRBV2; D is possibly TRBD1 (6 bases). Trimming removed 8 bases at V and 8 bases at J, with 15 bases between. CDR1 is SNHLY, CDR2 FYNNEI, per germline. CDR3 length equals 13 residues. The DNA of the CDR3 is TGTGCCAGCGCAGGGGAGAGGGGAGAAAAACTGTTTTTT. This sequence encodes CASAGERGEKLFF.

The chain is built from TRBV5-6 and TRBJ2-3; 9 bases line up with TRBD1. Losses at the gene ends were 4 bases for V and 0 bases for J; bases not matched to a gene: 3. Germline assignment: CDR1 SGHDT and CDR2 YYEEEE. CDR3 length: 15 amino acids. The CDR3 DNA reads as TGTGCCAGCAGCCGTGGGACAGGGAGCACAGATACGCAGTATTTT. This sequence encodes CASSRGTGSTDTQYF.

This chain links TRBV28 with TRBJ1-1; D possibly corresponds to TRBD1 (6 bases). Germline V gene sequence: CDR1 MDHEN, CDR2 SYDVKM. Trimming took 2 bases from V and 8 from J, leaving 12 bases between them. The length of the CDR3 is 13 residues. The CDR3 sequence is CASSLGEGGEAFF. Written as DNA, the CDR3 is TGTGCCAGCAGTTTAGGGGAGGGGGGCGAAGCTTTCTTT.

V is TRBV3-1 (or the pseudogene TRBV3-2) and J is TRBJ2-2; 10 positions match TRBD2. The length of the CDR3 is 14 residues. Losses at the gene ends were 5 bases for V and 7 bases for J; bases not matched to a gene: 4. The germline CDR1 and CDR2 sequences are LGHDT and YNNKEL (reference sequence). DNA of the CDR3: TGTGCCAGCAGCACCCGACTAGCGGGCGGGGAGCTGTTTTTT. Translation: CASSTRLAGGELFF.

This chain uses TRBV28 with TRBJ1-1, with D unresolved. The length of the CDR3 is 16 residues. The ends were cut back, 6 bases at V and 4 bases at J, with 21 bases in the middle. Germline-derived CDR1 and CDR2 are MDHEN and SYDVKM. The CDR3: CASSLQPPGEGTEAFF. DNA for the CDR3: TGTGCCAGCAGCCTCCAACCCCCCGGGGAGGGCACTGAAGCTTTCTTT.

The chain links TRBV28 to TRBJ2-3; 9 nucleotides match TRBD1. CDR3 length equals 16 residues. Unmatched junction bases numbered 9, after V lost 5 bases and J lost 3 bases. The germline V gene has CDR1 MDHEN and CDR2 SYDVKM. CDR3 protein: CASSNGGQGFTDTQYF. The CDR3, as DNA: TGTGCCAGCAGTAATGGAGGACAGGGGTTTACAGATACGCAGTATTTT.

The gene calls are TRBV9 and TRBJ2-1; no definite D call. Trimming removed 4 bases at V and 6 bases at J, with 14 bases between. CDR1 is SGDLS, CDR2 YYNGEE, per germline. The CDR3 has 14 residues. CDR3 DNA: TGTGCCAGCAGCCCTCATTACGACTCCAATGAGCAGTTCTTC. Protein product: CASSPHYDSNEQFF.

This clone was recorded a few times. The chain uses TRBV18 and TRBJ1-1; D gene ambiguous. The CDR3 length is 14 residues. The ends were cut back, 6 bases at V and 1 base at J, with 12 bases in the middle. Germline V gene data show CDR1 as KGHSH and CDR2 as LQKENI. CDR3 coding DNA: TGTGCCAGCTCTGCCGGTTTATCGAACACTGAAGCTTTCTTT. Translation: CASSAGLSNTEAFF.

The V and J genes are TRBV5-1 and TRBJ2-5, with D possibly TRBD1 on 6 matching bases. Looked up from germline, CDR1 is SGHRS and CDR2 is YFSETQ. The CDR3 is 16 residues long. Trimming removed 7 bases from V and 4 bases from J, with 23 bases in between. Written as DNA, the CDR3 is TGCGCCAGCCAACCGACAGGCGCTCTGAGTTCAGAGACCCAGTACTTC. Its translation: CASQPTGALSSETQYF.

The V gene is TRBV5-4, the J gene TRBJ2-2; 9 nucleotides match TRBD1. V lost 5 bases, J lost 5 bases, and 7 bases stayed unmatched. This CDR3 comprises 15 residues. Germline CDR1 SGHNT, CDR2 YYREEE (reference sequence). The CDR3 nucleotides read TGTGCCAGCAGGCCCCGGGACAGGGAGACCGGGGAGCTGTTTTTT. It codes for CASRPRDRETGELFF.

V usage is TRBV7-7 and J usage is TRBJ2-1; 11 bases align to TRBD2. Germline trimming cut 1 base from V and 13 bases from J; bases unmatched to any gene: 9. CDR1 is SSHAT and CDR2 is FNYEAQ in the germline V gene (reference sequence). CDR3 length: 15 amino acids. The CDR3 spells CASSLGTELAGVQFF. The CDR3 DNA reads as TGTGCCAGCAGCTTAGGGACAGAACTAGCGGGAGTACAGTTCTTC.

This chain joins TRBV11-2 and TRBJ2-2, with D tentatively TRBD1 (6 bases). This CDR3 has 15 amino acids. V was cut by 5 bases and J by 4 bases, with 14 bases left in between. CDR1 is SGHAT and CDR2 is FQNNGV in the germline V gene. CDR3 residues: CASSKDPTGTGELFF. The CDR3 coding sequence is TGTGCCAGCAGCAAAGACCCGACAGGCACCGGGGAGCTGTTTTTT.

The V gene is TRBV7-3, the J gene TRBJ1-5, with 10 bases that match TRBD1. V was clipped by 6 bases and J by 1 base; unmatched bases: 6. From germline, CDR1 is SGHTA and CDR2 FQGTGA. The CDR3 spans 16 residues. The CDR3 spells CASRATGGGSNQPQHF. The CDR3 nucleotides read TGTGCCAGCAGGGCGACAGGGGGCGGAAGCAATCAGCCCCAGCATTTT.

The chain links TRBV4-3 to TRBJ1-1; 7 bases map to TRBD1. Germline loops: CDR1 LGHNA, CDR2 YSLEER. V was clipped by 4 bases and J by 5 bases; unmatched bases: 4. CDR3 length: 13 residues. Here the CDR3 reads CASSPLTGTEAFF. The CDR3, as DNA: TGCGCCAGCAGCCCATTGACAGGGACTGAAGCTTTCTTT.